Shown below are 21 T cell receptor beta chains from a single sample sequenced in a study of cytomegalovirus exposure and HLA in healthy donors. The study ran its PCR with 60 Vbeta and 13 Jbeta primers. Clones were read by immunoSEQ multiplex PCR, and TCRdb kept only the in-frame ones, dropping some. Counted here are about 160,000 clones, 75% to 85% occurring once; the ten biggest clones make up roughly 6.5%. Material: PBMCs. The receptors here all came from a man in his forties or fifties in good health and CMV-seropositive.

The gene calls are TRBV6-6 and TRBJ2-1; TRBD2 agrees at 11 bases. Germline CDR1 is MNHNY and CDR2 is SVGAGI (reference sequence). The J segment lost 7 bases and the V segment lost 9 bases, leaving 8 bases of the junction unmatched. This CDR3 spans 14 amino acids. CDR3 in DNA: TGTGCCAGTCTCGGGACTAGCGGAAGAAATGAGCAGTTCTTC. It codes for CASLGTSGRNEQFF.

This clone is a singleton in its sample. This chain uses TRBV4-2 with TRBJ2-1; 7 bases are a match to TRBD1. V lost 5 bases, J lost 10 bases, and 8 bases stayed unmatched. This CDR3 has 13 amino acids. Germline CDR1 reads LGHNA; CDR2 reads YNFKEQ. The CDR3 here is CASSSQATGEQFF. The CDR3 DNA reads TGTGCCAGCAGCTCCCAGGCGACAGGGGAGCAGTTCTTC.

The CDR3 sequence is CASSFGGTGEQYF. The CDR3 nucleotides read TGCGCCAGCAGCTTCGGAGGGACGGGGGAGCAGTACTTC. The chain links TRBV5-1 to TRBJ2-7, with D perhaps TRBD2 (6 bases). The CDR3 contains 13 residues. From germline, CDR1 is SGHRS and CDR2 YFSETQ. V was trimmed by 2 bases and J by 7 bases, leaving 13 bases between them.

The CDR3 DNA sequence: TGTGCCAGCAGTGGTTTGACAGGGGGTCGTATCGGGGAGCTGTTTTTT. It is translated as CASSGLTGGRIGELFF. The chain uses TRBV6-1 and TRBJ2-2; 9 bases match TRBD1. J lost 7 bases, V lost 4 bases, and 10 bases had no gene match. This CDR3 is 16 amino acids long. Per germline, CDR1 MNHNS and CDR2 SASEGT.

The chain joins TRBV27 to TRBJ2-7, with 7 positions matching TRBD1. Germline V gene data show CDR1 as MNHEY and CDR2 as SMNVEV (reference sequence). This CDR3 has 15 amino acids. Germline trimming cut 5 bases from V and 2 bases from J; bases unmatched to any gene: 9. CDR3 coding DNA: TGTGCCAGCAGTCCGTCCGGGACAGTCACCTACGAGCAGTACTTC. This sequence encodes CASSPSGTVTYEQYF.

This clone has more than one count but fewer than ten. The chain links TRBV5-6 to TRBJ2-4, with 8 nucleotides matching TRBD2. CDR3 length: 18 residues. Germline V gives CDR1 SGHDT, CDR2 YYEEEE. The V and J ends lost 1 base and 1 base, in that order; junction bases with no gene match: 10. CDR3 sequence reads: CASSLRIMASGAKNIQYF. The CDR3 bases are TGTGCCAGCAGCTTGAGGATTATGGCTAGCGGGGCCAAAAACATTCAGTACTTC. Drawing the rest from reference TRBV5-6 and TRBJ2-4, the complete variable domain is DAGVTQSPTHLIKTRGQQVTLRCSPKSGHDTVSWYQQALGQGPQFIFQYYEEEERQRGNFPDRFSGHQFPNYSSELNVNALLLGDSALYLCASSLRIMASGAKNIQYFGAGTRLSVL.

There are a few counts of this clone. The V gene is TRBV4-1, the J gene TRBJ1-5; D possibly corresponds to TRBD1 (6 bases). CDR1 and CDR2 from the germline V gene are MGHRA and YSYEKL. V was pared by 4 bases and J by 4 bases, with 11 bases between. CDR3 length: 14 residues. CDR3 in DNA: TGCGCCAGCAGCCTCGTACAGGGTAATCAGCCCCAGCATTTT. Its protein is CASSLVQGNQPQHF.

This chain links TRBV7-9 with TRBJ1-1, with TRBD1 matching over 9 bases. CDR1 SEHNR and CDR2 FQNEAQ come from the germline V gene (reference sequence). The ends lost 2 bases at V and 4 bases at J; junction bases unmatched: 5. The CDR3 is 15 residues long. CDR3: CASSLYRGRFTEAFF. DNA for the CDR3: TGTGCCAGCAGCTTATACAGGGGGCGATTCACTGAAGCTTTCTTT.

The chain joins TRBV7-3 to TRBJ2-3; 10 bases are a match to TRBD2. CDR3 length equals 12 residues. Germline-derived CDR1 and CDR2 are SGHTA and FQGTGA. The trim removed 2 bases at V and 14 bases at J, leaving 4 bases unmatched. The CDR3 is CASSLPSGRLYF. For the CDR3, the DNA is TGTGCCAGCAGCTTACCTAGCGGGAGACTGTATTTT. The variable domain in full, with the rest retrieved from reference TRBV7-3 and TRBJ2-3, is GAGVSQTPSNKVTEKGKYVELRCDPISGHTALYWYRQSLGQGPEFLIYFQGTGAADDSGLPNDRFFAVRPEGSVSTLKIQRTERGDSAVYLCASSLPSGRLYFGPGTRLTVL.

This clone showed up just once. The chain combines TRBV9 with TRBJ1-1; the D gene is possibly TRBD1 (5 bases). CDR3 length equals 12 residues. Germline V lookup: CDR1 SGDLS, CDR2 YYNGEE. The V end was cut by 0 bases, the J end by 11 bases, with 11 bases between. The CDR3 DNA is TGTGCCAGCAGCGTAGGGGGAGGGGACGCTTTCTTT. Translating it yields CASSVGGGDAFF.

J is TRBJ2-2 and V is TRBV9; tentatively, D is TRBD1 (5 bases). CDR3 length equals 14 residues. The ends were cut back, 0 bases at V and 4 bases at J, with 7 bases in the middle. Per the germline V gene, CDR1 is SGDLS and CDR2 is YYNGEE. In nucleotides, the CDR3 is TGTGCCAGCAGCGTAGAAGGGGCCACCGGGGAGCTGTTTTTT. The encoded protein is CASSVEGATGELFF.

This chain joins TRBV5-4 and TRBJ1-1, with 8 nucleotides matching TRBD1. The CDR3 runs to 12 residues. V was clipped by 4 bases and J by 6 bases; unmatched bases: 2. Per germline, CDR1 SGHNT and CDR2 YYREEE (reference sequence). The CDR3 region has the DNA TGTGCCAGCAGCCCACAGGGGGCTGAAGCTTTCTTT. This encodes CASSPQGAEAFF.

V and J are TRBV9 and TRBJ2-5; weak D call: TRBD2 (6 bases). The V gene's germline CDR1 is SGDLS and CDR2 YYNGEE. This CDR3 is built from 17 residues. Trimming removed 6 bases at V and 1 base at J, with 22 bases between. In DNA form, the CDR3 reads TGTGCCAGCAACAAAAGGGCGGGTGGGGGGTTCCAAGAGACCCAGTACTTC. Translating gives CASNKRAGGGFQETQYF.

CDR3 region: CASSQINMGLAGVETQYF. CDR3 DNA sequence: TGCGCCAGCAGCCAAATTAATATGGGGCTAGCGGGGGTAGAGACCCAGTACTTC. The chain uses TRBV4-1 and TRBJ2-5; 10 bases align to TRBD2. The CDR3 is 18 residues long. The V gene end was trimmed by 2 bases and the J gene end by 4 bases; junction bases not matched to a gene: 13. Germline assignment: CDR1 MGHRA and CDR2 YSYEKL.

The V call is TRBV27, the J call TRBJ1-2; the D is unclear. This CDR3 contains 13 residues. Germline CDR1 MNHEY, CDR2 SMNVEV (reference sequence). The V end lost 7 bases, the J end lost 8 bases, and 17 bases lay between the germline ends. CDR3 in DNA: TGTGCCAGCACCACAGCGGCCCTGGGAGGCTACACCTTC. This sequence encodes CASTTAALGGYTF.

The count of this clone is one. This sequence joins TRBV6-1 and TRBJ2-2; 9 bases fit TRBD1. The ends lost 7 bases at V and 3 bases at J; junction bases unmatched: 6. Germline CDR1 reads MNHNS; CDR2 reads SASEGT. This CDR3 is 15 amino acids long. CDR3 sequence: CASKTGTGYTGELFF. CDR3 sequence (DNA): TGTGCCAGCAAGACCGGGACAGGGTACACCGGGGAGCTGTTTTTT.

The gene calls are TRBV7-9 and TRBJ1-1; no firm D call. Germline V gene data show CDR1 as SEHNR and CDR2 as FQNEAQ (reference sequence). The CDR3 has 13 residues. Trimming left V 1 base short and J 2 bases short, with 5 bases between. CDR3 region: CASSLVVNTEAFF. The CDR3 DNA follows: TGTGCCAGCAGCTTAGTAGTTAACACTGAAGCTTTCTTT.

The chain recombines TRBV21-1 with TRBJ1-1. TRBV21-1 is deemed a pseudogene. The CDR3 extends over 16 amino acids. The CDR3, as DNA: TGTGCCAGCAGCAAAGAGAGACCGAGGGCCAACACTGAAGCTTTCTTT. Amino acid sequence: CASSKERPRANTEAFF.

This clone appeared once. The chain has TRBV9 and TRBJ2-3, with 10 bases identical to TRBD1. V shed 0 bases, J shed 4 bases, and the junction held 5 bases outside the gene matches. Germline V CDR1 and CDR2: SGDLS, YYNGEE. This CDR3 has 16 amino acids. Here the CDR3 DNA reads TGTGCCAGCAGCGTAGAAGGACAGGGGGGAGCAGATACGCAGTATTTT. Translation gives CASSVEGQGGADTQYF.

CDR3 bases: TGTGCCAGCTCGCCCAAGCGGGAGGGCCCGGCAGATACGCAGTATTTT. Amino acid sequence: CASSPKREGPADTQYF. V usage is TRBV18 and J usage is TRBJ2-3; TRBD2 matches 10 bases. Trimming took 6 bases from V and 4 from J; bases not matched to a gene: 10. Germline V gene sequence: CDR1 KGHSH, CDR2 LQKENI. The CDR3 runs 16 residues.

J is TRBJ2-7 and V is TRBV11-3, with D perhaps TRBD1 (7 bases). The CDR3 totals 14 residues. Germline-derived CDR1 and CDR2 are SGHNT and YENEEA. Between the trimmed V and J ends, which lost 1 base and 3 bases, there was a span of 10 bases. The CDR3 here is CASSLGGDSYEQYV. For the CDR3, the DNA is TGTGCCAGCAGCTTAGGCGGGGACAGCTACGAGCAGTACGTC.